This T cell receptor beta chain was sequenced during a study of T cells in Graves' hyperthyroidism and ophthalmopathy. Germline V gene data show CDR1 as MDHEN and CDR2 as SYDVKM. The CDR3 runs to 15 residues. Trimming took 6 bases from V and 5 from J; bases not matched to a gene: 12. RNA transcripts served as the template for amplifying TCR beta CDR3 regions. TCR CDR3 underwent first-round RT-PCR with the HTBI primer set. MiXCR was run by TCRdb on the multiplex PCR reads, yielding one entry per CDR3 protein. The table includes about 400,000 distinct CDR3 sequences, 14% to 15% detected once. The sample taken for sequencing was blood. The source of this sequence is a woman in her 30s with Graves' hyperthyroidism. V gene TRBV28 combines with J gene TRBJ2-5, with 7 nucleotides matching TRBD1. The CDR3 bases are TGTGCCAGCAGGGCTACAGGGGTGGGGATCGAGACCCAGTACTTC. It codes for CASRATGVGIETQYF.